The entry that follows covers one T cell receptor beta chain sequence. The entry originates in a study of T cell responses to AZD1222 COVID-19 vaccine. Trimming took off 2 bases at V and 1 base at J, with 9 bases between the two ends. Germline CDR1 reads SGHKS; CDR2 reads YYEKEE (reference sequence). The CDR3 has 14 amino acids. TCRdb's copy holds only in-frame clones and misses some; the assay was immunoSEQ multiplex PCR. The sample lists 55,000 to 75,000 clones; around 84% were seen once. The input for sequencing was peripheral blood, taken on day 0 of AZD1222 vaccination. This clonotype was sampled from an adult in good health. The genes are TRBV5-5 and TRBJ1-1; possibly TRBD1 for D (6 bases). The chain's CDR3 is CASSFSGANTEAFF. The CDR3 bases are TGTGCCAGCAGCTTCTCAGGGGCGAACACTGAAGCTTTCTTT. Full variable domain (rest looked up from reference TRBV5-5 and TRBJ1-1): DAGVTQSPTHLIKTRGQQVTLRCSPISGHKSVSWYQQVLGQGPQFIFQYYEKEERGRGNFPDRFSARQFPNYSSELNVNALLLGDSALYLCASSFSGANTEAFFGQGTRLTVV.